This passage covers 15 T cell receptor beta chains from one sample sequenced in a study of T cell changes during pregnancy in multiple sclerosis. Sequencing used immunoSEQ multiplex PCR; TCRdb keeps in-frame clones, though not all of them. The sample carries about 70,000 clones, roughly 94% recorded once. Sequencing was performed on peripheral blood, taken in the third trimester of pregnancy. Every receptor here comes from a female donor with multiple sclerosis, enrolled in a pregnancy study.

The chain employs TRBV5-4 and TRBJ2-5; D is unclear. From germline, CDR1 is SGHNT and CDR2 YYREEE (reference sequence). Trimming left V 2 bases short and J 9 bases short, with 14 bases between. This CDR3 is 13 amino acids long. The CDR3 is CASSLEVELSQYF. In DNA, the CDR3 is TGTGCCAGCAGCTTAGAGGTAGAACTCTCCCAGTACTTC.

The chain uses TRBV18 and TRBJ1-2; D is possibly TRBD1 (5 bases). CDR3 length equals 16 residues. Germline V gene sequence: CDR1 KGHSH, CDR2 LQKENI. V gave up 3 bases and J gave up 8 bases, with 22 bases separating them. The CDR3 region is CASSPFRERDAGGYTF. The CDR3 DNA reads as TGTGCCAGCTCACCGTTCAGGGAACGCGATGCAGGAGGCTACACCTTC.

This clone was seen just once. CDR3 loop: CATSRDRGGGPGGQPQHF. The CDR3 nucleotides are TGTGCCACCAGCAGAGATCGGGGTGGAGGACCGGGTGGTCAGCCCCAGCATTTT. The J gene is TRBJ1-5, the V gene TRBV15; no reliable D call. This CDR3 region has 18 residues. Germline V lookup: CDR1 LNHNV, CDR2 YYDKDF (reference sequence). Between the trimmed V and J ends, which lost 0 bases and 6 bases, there was a span of 21 bases. Full variable domain (outside the CDR3, taken from reference TRBV15 and TRBJ1-5): DAMVIQNPRYQVTQFGKPVTLSCSQTLNHNVMYWYQQKSSQAPKLLFHYYDKDFNNEADTPDNFQSRRPNTSFCFLDIRSPGLGDTAMYLCATSRDRGGGPGGQPQHFGDGTRLSIL.

The chain uses TRBV6-5 and TRBJ1-4; weak D call: TRBD1 (6 bases). Between the trimmed V and J ends, which lost 2 bases and 7 bases, there was a span of 14 bases. Germline lookup yields CDR1 MNHEY and CDR2 SVGAGI. The CDR3 spans 15 residues. CDR3 region: CASSYGDTGGEKLFF. The CDR3 DNA follows: TGTGCCAGCAGTTACGGGGACACGGGAGGTGAAAAACTGTTTTTT.

V is TRBV6-6 and J is TRBJ2-2; 7 nucleotides align to TRBD1. The CDR3 spans 16 residues. From germline, CDR1 is MNHNY and CDR2 SVGAGI (reference sequence). V trimming: 2 bases; J trimming: 6 bases; junction bases outside the gene matches: 9. DNA for the CDR3: TGTGCCAGCAGTTACAGCCTTGGGCAGGGGGCCGGGGAGCTGTTTTTT. It translates to CASSYSLGQGAGELFF.

This chain links TRBV5-6 with TRBJ1-3; the match to TRBD1 covers 7 bases. V trimming: 0 bases; J trimming: 3 bases; junction bases outside the gene matches: 0. The CDR3 extends over 14 amino acids. In germline, CDR1 is SGHDT, CDR2 YYEEEE. The CDR3 sequence: CASSLDRGGNTIYF. The CDR3 DNA reads TGTGCCAGCAGCTTGGACAGGGGTGGAAACACCATATATTTT.

The V and J genes are TRBV30 and TRBJ1-2; 7 positions match TRBD1. The J segment lost 2 bases and the V segment lost 1 base, leaving 16 bases of the junction unmatched. Germline V gene sequence: CDR1 GTSNPN, CDR2 SVGIG (reference sequence). This CDR3 has 18 residues. As DNA, the CDR3 is TGTGCCTGGAGTGCGTACCGGGACAGAATCTTCCTCAACTATGGCTACACCTTC. It specifies CAWSAYRDRIFLNYGYTF. The full variable domain, its missing parts supplied by reference TRBV30 and TRBJ1-2, is SQTIHQWPATLVQPVGSPLSLECTVEGTSNPNLYWYRQAAGRGLQLLFYSVGIGQISSEVPQNLSASRPQDRQFILSSKKLLLSDSGFYLCAWSAYRDRIFLNYGYTFGSGTRLTVV.

The J gene is TRBJ2-1, the V gene TRBV11-2, with TRBD2 identical over 12 bases. With V trimmed by 5 bases and J by 7 bases, 9 bases remained unmatched. This CDR3 has 16 residues. CDR1 and CDR2 from the germline V gene are SGHAT and FQNNGV. CDR3: CASSRPRTSGENEQFF. The CDR3 DNA reads as TGTGCCAGCAGCCGACCTAGGACTAGCGGGGAGAATGAGCAGTTCTTC.

This chain joins TRBV7-8 and TRBJ2-1; D may be TRBD2 (6 bases). The CDR3 sequence is 17 residues long. V shed 5 bases and J shed 7 bases, with 24 bases lying between them. Germline lookup yields CDR1 SGHVS and CDR2 FQNEAQ. CDR3 sequence (DNA): TGTGCCAGCAGCCGAGGTGGGCGGGGAGTGGTGGATAATGAGCAGTTCTTC. It specifies CASSRGGRGVVDNEQFF.

The chain is built from TRBV9 and TRBJ1-2, with 8 bases matching TRBD1. Trimming at V came to 3 bases and at J to 6 bases, leaving 10 bases not matched to a gene. Germline CDR1 is SGDLS and CDR2 is YYNGEE. CDR3 length: 15 amino acids. The CDR3 loop reads CASSAQGSGGDGYTF. For the CDR3, the DNA is TGTGCCAGCAGCGCGCAAGGGTCAGGGGGCGATGGCTACACCTTC. The full variable domain, its missing parts supplied by reference TRBV9 and TRBJ1-2, is DSGVTQTPKHLITATGQRVTLRCSPRSGDLSVYWYQQSLDQGLQFLIQYYNGEERAKGNILERFSAQQFPDLHSELNLSSLELGDSALYFCASSAQGSGGDGYTFGSGTRLTVV.

The gene calls are TRBV11-2 and TRBJ2-5; 8 bases fit TRBD1. Germline CDR1 reads SGHAT; CDR2 reads FQNNGV. The CDR3 has 13 amino acids. V gave up 5 bases and J gave up 5 bases; unmatched junction bases: 4. The DNA of the CDR3 is TGTGCCAGCAGCCAAGACAGGGGCGAGACCCAGTACTTC. Its translation: CASSQDRGETQYF.

The chain couples TRBV27 to TRBJ1-6; a possible D gene is TRBD1 (5 bases). Trimming shortened V by 5 bases and J by 7 bases, and 12 bases separated the two germline ends. From germline, CDR1 is MNHEY and CDR2 SMNVEV (reference sequence). This CDR3 comprises 14 residues. The CDR3 DNA sequence: TGTGCCAGCAGTACCCGGACACCCAATTCACCCCTCCACTTT. It codes for CASSTRTPNSPLHF.

This chain connects TRBV10-3 to TRBJ1-6; D perhaps matches TRBD1 (6 bases). The CDR3 consists of 16 residues. Trimming removed 6 bases from V and 6 bases from J, with 18 bases in between. Germline V gene data show CDR1 as ENHRY and CDR2 as SYGVKD. CDR3 loop: CAISGVIQGPNSPLHF. In nucleotides, the CDR3 is TGTGCCATCAGCGGAGTAATACAGGGTCCTAATTCACCCCTCCACTTT.

This sequence joins TRBV19 and TRBJ1-2; 9 bases are shared with TRBD1. Trimming at V came to 2 bases and at J to 2 bases, leaving 3 bases not matched to a gene. This CDR3 comprises 15 residues. Germline V gives CDR1 LNHDA, CDR2 SQIVND (reference sequence). This CDR3 is CASSIPGTGNYGYTF. The CDR3 coding sequence is TGTGCCAGTAGTATACCTGGGACAGGGAACTATGGCTACACCTTC.

In its sample, this clone was seen once. The rearrangement uses TRBV4-3 and TRBJ2-7, with 9 bases lining up with TRBD2. Trimming at V came to 1 base and at J to 5 bases, leaving 6 bases not matched to a gene. The CDR3 has 15 residues. Germline V lookup: CDR1 LGHNA, CDR2 YSLEER. The CDR3 loop is CASSQAGTSPNEQYF. DNA of the CDR3: TGCGCCAGCAGCCAAGCCGGGACTAGCCCCAACGAGCAGTACTTC.